Listed here are 29 T cell receptor beta chains from one sample, sequenced in a study of cytomegalovirus exposure and HLA in healthy donors. Amplification used 60 Vbeta primers and 13 Jbeta primers. Sequenced by immunoSEQ multiplex PCR; TCRdb stores in-frame clones only, minus some. The sample lists about 180,000 clones; over 70% were seen once. Sequenced sample: PBMCs. The receptor source for this set is a young woman in good health and CMV-seronegative.

The V call is TRBV5-1, the J call TRBJ1-1; D possibly corresponds to TRBD1 (5 bases). V was clipped by 0 bases and J by 1 base, with 10 bases between them. This CDR3 contains 15 residues. CDR1 and CDR2 (germline): SGHRS, YFSETQ. In DNA, the CDR3 is TGCGCCAGCAGCTTGGGGATGACAGCGAACACTGAAGCTTTCTTT. Translating it yields CASSLGMTANTEAFF.

This clone appeared once. V gene TRBV30 combines with J gene TRBJ2-2; tentative D call: TRBD2 (6 bases). The CDR3 is 13 residues long. Germline CDR1 and CDR2: GTSNPN and SVGIG (reference sequence). The V and J ends lost 5 bases and 6 bases respectively, with 13 bases between them. CDR3 residues: CAWVGGLAGELFF. The CDR3 DNA sequence: TGTGCCTGGGTGGGAGGCCTAGCCGGGGAGCTGTTTTTT.

The chain couples TRBV11-1 to TRBJ2-1; 11 bases are shared with TRBD2. Germline values: CDR1 SGHAT, CDR2 FQDESV (reference sequence). Germline trimming cut 5 bases from V and 4 bases from J; bases unmatched to any gene: 7. This CDR3 contains 16 residues. The CDR3 DNA reads TGTGCCAGCAGCCTGGGACTAGCGGAAAATTACAATGAGCAGTTCTTC. This sequence encodes CASSLGLAENYNEQFF.

The chain uses TRBV21-1 and TRBJ1-5; TRBD1, the D gene given by the table, was not confirmed from the DNA. TRBV21-1 is a pseudogene. The CDR3 is made up of 13 amino acids. The CDR3 bases are TGTGCCAGCAGCACGGACAGCTATCAGCCCCAGCATTTT. Translation: CASSTDSYQPQHF.

V usage is TRBV10-3 and J usage is TRBJ2-3; 13 nucleotides line up with TRBD2. The CDR3 has 16 amino acids. V lost 3 bases and J lost 9; bases outside the gene matches: 9. Per the germline V gene, CDR1 is ENHRY and CDR2 is SYGVKD. CDR3 coding DNA: TGTGCCATCAGTGACCCGGGACTAGCGGGAAGTTGGACGCAGTATTTT. Its translation: CAISDPGLAGSWTQYF.

This rearrangement joins TRBV4-3 to TRBJ2-5; 9 bases agree with TRBD2. Trimming cost V 0 bases and J 1 base; bases outside gene matches: 6. Germline V gene lookup returns CDR1 LGHNA and CDR2 YSLEER. This CDR3 has 17 amino acids. This chain's CDR3 is CASSQDLKTSGQETQYF. The CDR3 coding sequence is TGCGCCAGCAGCCAAGATTTGAAGACTAGCGGCCAAGAGACCCAGTACTTC.

This sequence joins TRBV7-6 and TRBJ2-7, with TRBD2 matching 12 bases. The V and J ends lost 0 bases and 3 bases, in that order; junction bases with no gene match: 9. The CDR3 contains 18 residues. Germline CDR1 reads SGHVS; CDR2 reads FNYEAQ. This CDR3 reads CASSLAPSGGATYYEQYF. CDR3 DNA: TGTGCCAGCAGCTTAGCCCCTAGCGGGGGGGCAACCTACTACGAGCAGTACTTC. Based on the CDR3 plus reference TRBV7-6 and TRBJ2-7, the full variable domain is GAGVSQSPRYKVTKRGQDVALRCDPISGHVSLYWYRQALGQGPEFLTYFNYEAQQDKSGLPNDRFSAERPEGSISTLTIQRTEQRDSAMYRCASSLAPSGGATYYEQYFGPGTRLTVT.

The chain couples TRBV2 to TRBJ2-1, with 8 bases that match TRBD2. Germline-derived CDR1 and CDR2 are SNHLY and FYNNEI. The trim removed 9 bases at V and 5 bases at J, leaving 15 bases unmatched. The CDR3 sequence is 16 residues long. CDR3 nucleotides: TGTGCCAGAGCCCTGGGGCGCGGGGGGACCGACAATGAGCAGTTCTTC. Encoded protein: CARALGRGGTDNEQFF.

This chain joins TRBV9 and TRBJ2-2; D may be TRBD2 (5 bases). The CDR3 contains 14 residues. The ends were cut back, 0 bases at V and 2 bases at J, with 5 bases in the middle. Germline-derived CDR1 and CDR2 are SGDLS and YYNGEE. CDR3 bases: TGTGCCAGCAGCGTAGCTAGCAACACCGGGGAGCTGTTTTTT. Protein: CASSVASNTGELFF. Together with reference TRBV9 and TRBJ2-2, the CDR3 gives the full variable domain: DSGVTQTPKHLITATGQRVTLRCSPRSGDLSVYWYQQSLDQGLQFLIQYYNGEERAKGNILERFSAQQFPDLHSELNLSSLELGDSALYFCASSVASNTGELFFGEGSRLTVL.

The gene calls are TRBV28 and TRBJ2-1, with 7 nucleotides matching TRBD1. The trim removed 4 bases at V and 4 bases at J, leaving 16 bases unmatched. The CDR3 runs to 18 residues. Germline CDR1 MDHEN, CDR2 SYDVKM. The chain's CDR3 is CASSSYLTRDRLYNEQFF. CDR3 sequence (DNA): TGTGCCAGCAGTTCGTACCTCACCCGGGACAGACTTTACAATGAGCAGTTCTTC.

CDR3 coding DNA: TGTGCCAGCAGTTTCAGGGGCGCGGGGGTGTACGAGCAGTACTTC. Its translation is CASSFRGAGVYEQYF. The chain is built from TRBV27 and TRBJ2-7; D perhaps matches TRBD2 (7 bases). The germline CDR1 and CDR2 sequences are MNHEY and SMNVEV (reference sequence). Between the trimmed V and J ends, which lost 3 bases and 4 bases, there was a span of 16 bases. The CDR3 is made up of 15 amino acids.

There are a few counts of this clone. Here the CDR3 reads CASRARQESDYGYTF. CDR3 sequence (DNA): TGTGCCAGCAGGGCAAGACAGGAATCAGACTATGGCTACACCTTC. V is TRBV7-9 and J is TRBJ1-2; possibly TRBD1 for D (6 bases). Germline loops: CDR1 SEHNR, CDR2 FQNEAQ (reference sequence). The CDR3 length is 15 residues. Trimming pared 6 bases from V and 3 bases from J, leaving 17 bases between.

The chain couples TRBV25-1 to TRBJ2-2, with D unresolved. V lost 1 base and J lost 9, with 9 bases in between. Per the germline V gene, CDR1 is MGHDK and CDR2 is SYGVNS. The CDR3 contains 13 residues. CDR3 sequence (DNA): TGTGCCAGCAGTGAATCGGAGCTCCGGGAGCTGTTTTTT. Translation: CASSESELRELFF.

This clone occurred once. The chain combines TRBV19 with TRBJ1-5; D is uncertain. Trimming pared 6 bases from V and 2 bases from J, leaving 11 bases between. Germline-derived CDR1 and CDR2 are LNHDA and SQIVND (reference sequence). The CDR3 consists of 14 residues. As DNA, the CDR3 is TGTGCCAGTAGCGGGAATTCAGGCAATCAGCCCCAGCATTTT. This encodes CASSGNSGNQPQHF.

The chain links TRBV19 to TRBJ1-2, with 11 bases identical to TRBD1. CDR1 and CDR2 from the germline V gene are LNHDA and SQIVND (reference sequence). The CDR3 consists of 15 residues. With V trimmed by 6 bases and J by 6 bases, 9 bases remained unmatched. The CDR3 sequence: CASSNLGQGANGYTF. The CDR3 region has the DNA TGTGCCAGTAGCAACTTAGGACAGGGGGCAAATGGCTACACCTTC.

Comments on this clone: The junction shows a germline mismatch at one end, possibly a read error. J is TRBJ2-7 and V is TRBV15; the D gene is possibly TRBD2 (5 bases). CDR1 LNHNV and CDR2 YYDKDF come from the germline V gene (reference sequence). The CDR3 spans 13 residues. CDR3 nucleotide sequence: TGTGCCACCAGCAGGGCGGACTCCAACGAGCAGTACTTC. This codes for CATSRADSNEQYF.

The genes are TRBV11-2 and TRBJ1-4; the D gene is possibly TRBD1 (5 bases). Trimming took off 2 bases at V and 1 base at J, with 8 bases between the two ends. This CDR3 has 15 residues. CDR1 is SGHAT and CDR2 is FQNNGV in the germline V gene. The CDR3 region is CASSLSGGTNEKLFF. CDR3 sequence (DNA): TGTGCCAGCAGCTTATCGGGGGGAACTAATGAAAAACTGTTTTTT.

This clone was found once. This chain joins TRBV7-9 and TRBJ1-6, with D possibly being TRBD1 (6 bases). Germline-derived CDR1 and CDR2 are SEHNR and FQNEAQ (reference sequence). The V and J ends lost 1 base and 7 bases respectively, with 8 bases between them. The CDR3 totals 14 residues. Here the CDR3 DNA reads TGTGCCAGCAGCTTAGAACAGGGAAATTCACCCCTCCACTTT. Its translation is CASSLEQGNSPLHF.

The genes are TRBV4-3 and TRBJ1-2; 8 nucleotides agree with TRBD1. Unmatched junction bases numbered 10, after V lost 0 bases and J lost 4 bases. Looked up from germline, CDR1 is LGHNA and CDR2 is YSLEER. The CDR3 is 17 residues long. The CDR3 DNA is TGCGCCAGCAGCCAAGATACGACCCGGGACAGGACCTATGGCTACACCTTC. Its protein product is CASSQDTTRDRTYGYTF.

The chain joins TRBV4-1 to TRBJ2-3; 8 bases fit TRBD2. This CDR3 is built from 16 residues. Unmatched junction bases numbered 5, after V lost 1 base and J lost 2 bases. Germline V gene lookup returns CDR1 MGHRA and CDR2 YSYEKL. CDR3 bases: TGCGCCAGCAGCCAAGGGGGCGGGAGGACCACAGATACGCAGTATTTT. This translates into CASSQGGGRTTDTQYF.

The chain recombines TRBV28 with TRBJ2-7; D remains ambiguous. In germline, CDR1 is MDHEN, CDR2 SYDVKM. The CDR3 runs to 14 residues. V shed 5 bases and J shed 4 bases, with 15 bases lying between them. As DNA, the CDR3 is TGTGCCAGCAGTAGTGGAGAATACCGGTACGAGCAGTACTTC. Its protein product is CASSSGEYRYEQYF.

The chain combines TRBV7-2 with TRBJ2-3; D is unclear. The CDR3 consists of 11 residues. V was shortened by 6 bases and J by 3 bases, with 4 bases between the two germline ends. Germline assignment: CDR1 SGHTA and CDR2 FQGNSA. CDR3 sequence (DNA): TGTGCCAGCAGTTCTACAGATACGCAGTATTTT. The encoded protein is CASSSTDTQYF.

The chain carries TRBV15 and TRBJ1-4; possible D gene TRBD1, 6 bases. CDR1 is LNHNV and CDR2 is YYDKDF in the germline V gene (reference sequence). Trimming cost V 3 bases and J 4 bases, with 12 bases left between them. The CDR3 has 15 residues. The CDR3 region has the DNA TGTGCCACCAGCAGGGCCACAGGGTTTAATGAAAAACTGTTTTTT. Amino acids: CATSRATGFNEKLFF.

The J gene is TRBJ2-2, the V gene TRBV9; D possibly corresponds to TRBD2 (5 bases). V shed 0 bases and J shed 1 base, with 10 bases lying between them. CDR3 length: 16 amino acids. CDR1 is SGDLS, CDR2 YYNGEE, per germline. CDR3 sequence: CASSVVIGRNTGELFF. CDR3 bases: TGTGCCAGCAGCGTAGTAATAGGGAGGAACACCGGGGAGCTGTTTTTT.

The chain recombines TRBV27 with TRBJ2-6, with a possible D match to TRBD1 (5 bases). CDR3 size: 15 residues. With 7 bases removed from V and 2 bases from J, the gap between germline ends came to 12 bases. CDR1 and CDR2 from the germline V gene are MNHEY and SMNVEV (reference sequence). In nucleotides, the CDR3 is TGTGCCAGCACCCTTTCCAGGGCTGGGGCCAACGTCCTGACTTTC. It specifies CASTLSRAGANVLTF.

The rearrangement joins TRBV18 to TRBJ1-2, with 8 bases fitting TRBD1. This CDR3 is 15 amino acids long. Per germline, CDR1 KGHSH and CDR2 LQKENI. V was clipped by 1 base and J by 4 bases; unmatched bases: 5. DNA for the CDR3: TGTGCCAGCTCACCACAGGGGACAGGACCCTATGGCTACACCTTC. It encodes CASSPQGTGPYGYTF.

This clone appeared once. The V and J genes are TRBV29-1 and TRBJ2-2; D is perhaps TRBD1 (6 bases). The CDR3 contains 14 residues. V lost 4 bases and J lost 3, with 12 bases in between. CDR1 is SQVTM, CDR2 ANQGSEA, per germline. For the CDR3, the DNA is TGCAGCGTTGGGGGTGGGGGCGACACCGGGGAGCTGTTTTTT. Its translation is CSVGGGGDTGELFF.

The gene calls are TRBV11-3 and TRBJ1-1, with 10 positions matching TRBD1. The CDR3 loop spans 19 amino acids. Germline V CDR1 and CDR2: SGHNT, YENEEA. Unmatched junction bases numbered 15, after V lost 4 bases and J lost 1 base. The CDR3: CASSSPRQGADRRNTEAFF. As DNA, the CDR3 is TGTGCCAGCAGCTCCCCCCGACAGGGGGCGGACCGGCGGAACACTGAAGCTTTCTTT.

This clone was detected once. DNA for the CDR3: TGTGCCAGCAGTTCGACAGGTTCGGGCACTGAAGCTTTCTTT. It specifies CASSSTGSGTEAFF. V and J are TRBV27 and TRBJ1-1, with D possibly matching TRBD1 (6 bases). The CDR3 runs to 14 residues. The V end lost 4 bases, the J end lost 4 bases, and 13 bases lay between the germline ends. Germline CDR1 and CDR2: MNHEY and SMNVEV (reference sequence).